A single sample is the source of the 5 T cell receptor beta chains below, sequenced in a study of cytomegalovirus exposure and HLA in healthy donors. 60 Vbeta and 13 Jbeta primers were used in PCR. The repertoire was sequenced with immunoSEQ multiplex PCR; TCRdb's copy has only in-frame clones and lacks some. The sample includes about 140,000 clones, 66% of them seen just once. Sequencing used PBMCs. Every receptor here comes from a woman aged 55-70 years in good health and CMV-seronegative.

This chain joins TRBV6-1 and TRBJ2-7; TRBD2 matches at 7 bases. CDR3 size: 14 residues. Germline trimming cut 6 bases from V and 2 bases from J; bases unmatched to any gene: 7. Germline V lookup: CDR1 MNHNS, CDR2 SASEGT. The chain's CDR3 is CASSSSSGTYEQYF. CDR3 DNA: TGTGCCAGCAGCTCCTCTAGCGGAACCTACGAGCAGTACTTC.

The CDR3 loop is CASSSWARAAYNEQFF. In nucleotides, the CDR3 is TGTGCCAGCAGCTCCTGGGCGCGGGCAGCCTACAATGAGCAGTTCTTC. The V call is TRBV7-2, the J call TRBJ2-1; the D gene is possibly TRBD2 (5 bases). The V gene lost 4 bases and the J gene lost 2 bases, with 15 bases spanning the gap. CDR1 is SGHTA, CDR2 FQGNSA, per germline. The CDR3 totals 16 residues.

This clone occurred once. V and J are TRBV18 and TRBJ1-5, with 9 bases lining up with TRBD1. CDR3 size: 17 residues. The trim removed 3 bases at V and 0 bases at J, leaving 6 bases unmatched. CDR1 and CDR2 from the germline V gene are KGHSH and LQKENI. The CDR3 spells CASSPANRGPSNQPQHF. In nucleotides, the CDR3 is TGTGCCAGCTCACCGGCCAACAGGGGGCCTAGCAATCAGCCCCAGCATTTT.

This clone turned up a few times. The rearrangement links TRBV19 to TRBJ1-1; D is uncertain. CDR3 length: 12 residues. Germline V gene lookup returns CDR1 LNHDA and CDR2 SQIVND (reference sequence). V was shortened by 3 bases and J by 6 bases, with 8 bases between the two germline ends. The CDR3, as DNA: TGTGCCAGTAGTATTGCGGCGTCTGAAGCTTTCTTT. It encodes CASSIAASEAFF.

The gene calls are TRBV4-2 and TRBJ2-1; 10 bases line up with TRBD2. The junction had 2 bases not matched to a gene; V was cut back by 2 bases and J by 4 bases. The CDR3 is 15 amino acids. Germline V lookup: CDR1 LGHNA, CDR2 YNFKEQ. The CDR3 nucleotides read TGTGCCAGCAGCCAATTGACTAGCGGGTACAATGAGCAGTTCTTC. As protein: CASSQLTSGYNEQFF.